A selection of T cell receptor beta chains follows, all from one sample in a study of T cell responses to AZD1222 COVID-19 vaccine. Data came from immunoSEQ multiplex PCR; TCRdb stores just in-frame clones and leaves some out. Among 120,000 to 150,000 clones listed, roughly nine tenths were seen once. Specimen: peripheral blood, collected 28 days after the second dose of the MenACWY control vaccine. The receptor set was obtained from an adult who received the MenACWY meningococcal vaccine as a control. CDR3s include the opening cysteine and the closing phenylalanine or tryptophan. A D gene is named only where the DNA matches it firmly. Clone size is not always given. Where it is, it says once, few, many or a class for expanded clones.

v_call: TRBV3-1/TRBV3-2
clone_size: .
j_call: TRBJ2-5
d_call: .
cdr3_nt: TGTGCCAGCAGCCAAGGAACTAAGGGGTCCCAGTACTTC
cdr3_aa: CASSQGTKGSQYF

v_call: TRBV19
clone_size: .
j_call: TRBJ1-1
d_call: TRBD1
cdr3_nt: TGTGCCAGTAGTCACAGGGGAGGCGACACTGAAGCTTTCTTT
cdr3_aa: CASSHRGGDTEAFF

v_call: TRBV24-1
clone_size: .
j_call: TRBJ2-5
d_call: TRBD1
cdr3_nt: TGTGCCACCAGTGCCCAGACAGGGGGCATGGAGACCCAGTACTTC
cdr3_aa: CATSAQTGGMETQYF

v_call: TRBV7-2
clone_size: .
j_call: TRBJ1-5
d_call: .
cdr3_nt: TGTGCCAGCACTATGGACAGTAGCAATCAGCCCCAGCATTTT
cdr3_aa: CASTMDSSNQPQHF

v_call: TRBV9
clone_size: .
j_call: TRBJ1-6
d_call: .
cdr3_nt: TGTGCCAGCAGCGTATCCGGGACCCAGTCACCCCTCCACTTT
cdr3_aa: CASSVSGTQSPLHF

v_call: TRBV5-1
clone_size: .
j_call: TRBJ1-4
d_call: TRBD1
cdr3_nt: TGCGCCAGCAGGTCGACAGGGGGACTTGGTGAAAAACTGTTTTTT
cdr3_aa: CASRSTGGLGEKLFF

v_call: TRBV5-1
clone_size: once
j_call: TRBJ1-2
d_call: .
cdr3_nt: TGCGCCAGCAGCAATATACCAGGACATACCTATGGCTACACCTTC
cdr3_aa: CASSNIPGHTYGYTF

v_call: TRBV28
clone_size: .
j_call: TRBJ1-5
d_call: .
cdr3_nt: TGTGCCAGCAACCCCCCCCAGATAAGTCAGCCCCAGCATTTT
cdr3_aa: CASNPPQISQPQHF

v_call: TRBV3-1/TRBV3-2
clone_size: once
j_call: TRBJ1-5
d_call: .
cdr3_nt: TGTGCCAGCAGCCAGGACCCCAATCAGCCCCAGCATTTT
cdr3_aa: CASSQDPNQPQHF

v_call: TRBV23-1
clone_size: .
j_call: TRBJ2-4
d_call: .
cdr3_nt: TGCGCCAGCAGGACCAGGGGTCGGGCCAAAAACATTCAGTACTTC
cdr3_aa: CASRTRGRAKNIQYF

v_call: TRBV19
clone_size: .
j_call: TRBJ2-1
d_call: .
cdr3_nt: TGTGCCAGTAGTATGGGAGGCGGGGCAATCTCCTACAATGAGCAGTTCTTC
cdr3_aa: CASSMGGGAISYNEQFF

v_call: TRBV2
clone_size: .
j_call: TRBJ1-4
d_call: .
cdr3_nt: TGTGCCAGCAGTGAAGGGGGGCAAAATGAAAAACTGTTTTTT
cdr3_aa: CASSEGGQNEKLFF

v_call: TRBV11-2
clone_size: .
j_call: TRBJ1-6
d_call: TRBD1
cdr3_nt: TGTGCCAGCAGCCCCGGGACAGCCACTTCACCCCTCCACTTT
cdr3_aa: CASSPGTATSPLHF

v_call: TRBV3-1/TRBV3-2
clone_size: .
j_call: TRBJ2-2
d_call: TRBD2
cdr3_nt: TGTGCCAGCAGCCAAGCCCCAACGGGAGGGGGGACCGGGGAGCTGTTTTTT
cdr3_aa: CASSQAPTGGGTGELFF

v_call: TRBV10-2
clone_size: .
j_call: TRBJ2-5
d_call: .
cdr3_nt: TGCGCCAGCAGTGAGGAGGAGCAAGAGACCCAGTACTTC
cdr3_aa: CASSEEEQETQYF

v_call: TRBV5-1
clone_size: once
j_call: TRBJ2-3
d_call: .
cdr3_nt: TGCGCCAGCAGCGTAGGACAGAACACAGATACGCAGTATTTT
cdr3_aa: CASSVGQNTDTQYF

v_call: TRBV19
clone_size: .
j_call: TRBJ2-5
d_call: TRBD1
cdr3_nt: TGTGCCAGTAGGAAGGGACAGGGGGCGGGAGAGACCCAGTACTTC
cdr3_aa: CASRKGQGAGETQYF

v_call: TRBV29-1
clone_size: once
j_call: TRBJ1-1
d_call: TRBD1
cdr3_nt: TGCAGCGCGAACCAGGGGGCGAGAGACACTGAAGCTTTCTTT
cdr3_aa: CSANQGARDTEAFF

v_call: TRBV27
clone_size: .
j_call: TRBJ2-5
d_call: TRBD1
cdr3_nt: TGTGCCAGCAGTTCAGGGGGACAGGGGTTTGTGACCCAGTACTTC
cdr3_aa: CASSSGGQGFVTQYF

v_call: TRBV5-1
clone_size: .
j_call: TRBJ2-7
d_call: .
cdr3_nt: TGCGCCAGCAGCTTGGCTTTCGGGGGCGAGCAGTACTTC
cdr3_aa: CASSLAFGGEQYF

v_call: TRBV5-1
clone_size: .
j_call: TRBJ2-7
d_call: .
cdr3_nt: TGCGCCAGCAGCCCCTTCGGACAAAAGGATGGCGAGCAGTACTTC
cdr3_aa: CASSPFGQKDGEQYF

v_call: TRBV7-9
clone_size: .
j_call: TRBJ1-5
d_call: .
cdr3_nt: TGTGCCAGCAGCTTAGTCCGGGATTCTAATAGCAATCAGCCCCAGCATTTT
cdr3_aa: CASSLVRDSNSNQPQHF

v_call: TRBV7-6
clone_size: once
j_call: TRBJ2-1
d_call: .
cdr3_nt: TGTGCCAGCAGCTTAGCGGGGGGGCACTACAATGAGCAGTTCTTC
cdr3_aa: CASSLAGGHYNEQFF

v_call: TRBV3-1/TRBV3-2
clone_size: .
j_call: TRBJ2-3
d_call: .
cdr3_nt: TGTGCCAGCAGCAAGGGTCAGCGGCTCCCAGATACGCAGTATTTT
cdr3_aa: CASSKGQRLPDTQYF

v_call: TRBV20-1
clone_size: .
j_call: TRBJ2-6
d_call: TRBD2
cdr3_nt: TGCAGTGCTAGTGGGGGGCTAGCGGGAACCAGCTCTGGGGCCAACGTCCTGACTTTC
cdr3_aa: CSASGGLAGTSSGANVLTF

v_call: TRBV28
clone_size: .
j_call: TRBJ1-1
d_call: TRBD1
cdr3_nt: TGTGCCGCGGGAGGGGGCGGGACAGGTTATGAAGCTTTCTTT
cdr3_aa: CAAGGGGTGYEAFF

v_call: TRBV28
clone_size: few
j_call: TRBJ1-2
d_call: .
cdr3_nt: TGTGCCAGCAGTTCACAGGACATTGGCTACACCTTC
cdr3_aa: CASSSQDIGYTF

v_call: TRBV28
clone_size: .
j_call: TRBJ2-7
d_call: TRBD2
cdr3_nt: TGTGCCAGCAGCGAGCCTAGCGGGTTTTCCCCCTACGAGCAGTACTTC
cdr3_aa: CASSEPSGFSPYEQYF

v_call: TRBV25-1
clone_size: .
j_call: TRBJ2-7
d_call: .
cdr3_nt: TGTGCCAGCAGTGCGGCCGCAGGTGAGCAGTACTTC
cdr3_aa: CASSAAAGEQYF

v_call: TRBV29-1
clone_size: .
j_call: TRBJ1-2
d_call: .
cdr3_nt: TGCAGCGTTGAAGAAAGCAGGGATGGCTACACCTTC
cdr3_aa: CSVEESRDGYTF

v_call: TRBV15
clone_size: .
j_call: TRBJ2-5
d_call: .
cdr3_nt: TGTGCCACCAGCAGAGTTAGGACGGAGCAAGAGACCCAGTACTTC
cdr3_aa: CATSRVRTEQETQYF

v_call: TRBV6-6
clone_size: .
j_call: TRBJ2-7
d_call: TRBD1
cdr3_nt: TGTGCCAGCAGTCGCCGCCCCGACAGGGTCTACGAGCAGTACTTC
cdr3_aa: CASSRRPDRVYEQYF

v_call: TRBV3-1/TRBV3-2
clone_size: .
j_call: TRBJ1-4
d_call: .
cdr3_nt: TGTGCCAGCAGCCCGCGACAGGTTGGCGAAAAACTGTTTTTT
cdr3_aa: CASSPRQVGEKLFF

v_call: TRBV7-9
clone_size: .
j_call: TRBJ2-2
d_call: .
cdr3_nt: TGTGCCAGCAGCTTAGCGCAGGGGATGAACACCGGGGAGCTGTTTTTT
cdr3_aa: CASSLAQGMNTGELFF

v_call: TRBV2
clone_size: .
j_call: TRBJ2-3
d_call: .
cdr3_nt: TGTGCCAGCAGTGATTCAGATACGCAGTATTTT
cdr3_aa: CASSDSDTQYF

v_call: TRBV28
clone_size: .
j_call: TRBJ2-3
d_call: TRBD2
cdr3_nt: TGTGCCAGCAGTCCCGGGATAGCGGGATCAGATACGCAGTATTTT
cdr3_aa: CASSPGIAGSDTQYF

v_call: TRBV7-9
clone_size: .
j_call: TRBJ1-2
d_call: .
cdr3_nt: TGTGCCAGCAGCTTAGCCTTGCAAGGGTTGCACTATGGCTACACCTTC
cdr3_aa: CASSLALQGLHYGYTF

v_call: TRBV30
clone_size: once
j_call: TRBJ2-7
d_call: .
cdr3_nt: TGTGCCTGGAGTGTACAGGGTTACGAGCAGTACTTC
cdr3_aa: CAWSVQGYEQYF

v_call: TRBV7-9
clone_size: .
j_call: TRBJ2-1
d_call: TRBD2
cdr3_nt: TGTGCCAGCAGCTGGGAGGGCTCCTACAATGAGCAGTTCTTC
cdr3_aa: CASSWEGSYNEQFF

v_call: TRBV19
clone_size: few
j_call: TRBJ2-2
d_call: TRBD2
cdr3_nt: TGTGCCAGTAAGGTGGGAGGGGTCACCGGGGAGCTGTTTTTT
cdr3_aa: CASKVGGVTGELFF

v_call: TRBV12-3/TRBV12-4
clone_size: .
j_call: TRBJ2-7
d_call: .
cdr3_nt: TGTGCCAGCAGTTTAGCAACGACCTACGAGCAGTACTTC
cdr3_aa: CASSLATTYEQYF

v_call: TRBV27
clone_size: .
j_call: TRBJ2-3
d_call: .
cdr3_nt: TGTGCCAGCAGTCTCCGGGACGGTCGCGCAGATACGCAGTATTTT
cdr3_aa: CASSLRDGRADTQYF

v_call: TRBV29-1
clone_size: .
j_call: TRBJ2-7
d_call: .
cdr3_nt: TGCAGCGCCGGGGGGCAGGGAAGCTCCTACGAGCAGTACTTC
cdr3_aa: CSAGGQGSSYEQYF

v_call: TRBV27
clone_size: .
j_call: TRBJ2-6
d_call: .
cdr3_nt: TGTGCCAGCTCCCTAATACGCTCTGGGGCCAACGTCCTGACTTTC
cdr3_aa: CASSLIRSGANVLTF

v_call: TRBV28
clone_size: .
j_call: TRBJ2-3
d_call: TRBD1
cdr3_nt: TGTGCCAGCAGTTTAATTGACAGGGCCCGCACAGATACGCAGTATTTT
cdr3_aa: CASSLIDRARTDTQYF

v_call: TRBV7-3
clone_size: .
j_call: TRBJ2-3
d_call: TRBD2
cdr3_nt: TGTGCCAGCAGCTCGGGACTAGCGGGCACAGATACGCAGTATTTT
cdr3_aa: CASSSGLAGTDTQYF

v_call: TRBV6-2/TRBV6-3
clone_size: .
j_call: TRBJ2-2
d_call: TRBD1
cdr3_nt: TGTGCCAGCAGTTACCCGGACAGGGCCATCTCAGGGGTGATGTTTTTT
cdr3_aa: CASSYPDRAISGVMFF

v_call: TRBV20-1
clone_size: .
j_call: TRBJ2-7
d_call: TRBD1
cdr3_nt: TGCAGTGCTAGTCGACAGGGCCGGTACGAGCAGTACTTC
cdr3_aa: CSASRQGRYEQYF

v_call: TRBV7-8
clone_size: .
j_call: TRBJ2-1
d_call: TRBD2
cdr3_nt: TGTGCCAGCAGCTTAGGGACTAGCGGCTATACATCCTACAATGAGCAGTTCTTC
cdr3_aa: CASSLGTSGYTSYNEQFF

v_call: TRBV4-3
clone_size: .
j_call: TRBJ2-2
d_call: .
cdr3_nt: TGCGCCAGCAGCCTATCACACGTAACCGGGGAGCTGTTTTTT
cdr3_aa: CASSLSHVTGELFF

v_call: TRBV23-1
clone_size: .
j_call: TRBJ2-1
d_call: TRBD1
cdr3_nt: TGCGCCAGCAGTCAATCGACAGGGTTCTCCTACAATGAGCAGTTCTTC
cdr3_aa: CASSQSTGFSYNEQFF

v_call: TRBV19
clone_size: .
j_call: TRBJ2-3
d_call: .
cdr3_nt: TGTGCCAGTAGTGGGGACTCCCTGGTCACAGATACGCAGTATTTT
cdr3_aa: CASSGDSLVTDTQYF

v_call: TRBV7-2
clone_size: .
j_call: TRBJ1-5
d_call: .
cdr3_nt: TGTGCCAGCAGCTTAGAAGGGGCTAGCAATCAGCCCCAGCATTTT
cdr3_aa: CASSLEGASNQPQHF

v_call: TRBV7-9
clone_size: .
j_call: TRBJ2-2
d_call: .
cdr3_nt: TGTGCCAGCAGCTTCGGCAGGGGAGTTACCGGGGAGCTGTTTTTT
cdr3_aa: CASSFGRGVTGELFF

v_call: TRBV29-1
clone_size: once
j_call: TRBJ2-7
d_call: TRBD1
cdr3_nt: TGCAGCGTTGATGAGGGACAGGGGGCGCGGGAGCAGTACTTC
cdr3_aa: CSVDEGQGAREQYF

v_call: TRBV12-3/TRBV12-4
clone_size: once
j_call: TRBJ2-7
d_call: .
cdr3_nt: TGTGCCAGCAGTTTCACCAGCACCGAGCAGTACTTC
cdr3_aa: CASSFTSTEQYF

v_call: TRBV7-9
clone_size: .
j_call: TRBJ2-7
d_call: TRBD1
cdr3_nt: TGTGCCAGCAGCTCCCAGGGACAGGGGGCCTACGAGCAGTACTTC
cdr3_aa: CASSSQGQGAYEQYF

v_call: TRBV6-1
clone_size: .
j_call: TRBJ1-2
d_call: .
cdr3_nt: TGTGCCAGCAGTGAACGGCAGGCCCGAGGCTATGGCTACACCTTC
cdr3_aa: CASSERQARGYGYTF